Listed below are T cell receptor beta chains from one sample, sequenced in a study of cytomegalovirus exposure and HLA in healthy donors. Method: immunoSEQ multiplex PCR; TCRdb's copy keeps in-frame clones and lacks some. The sample shows roughly 80,000 clones, around two thirds of them seen only once. The sample consisted of PBMCs. All receptors come from a woman between 50 and 59 years old in good health and CMV-seropositive. The CDR3 runs from the conserved cysteine through the conserved F or W. D genes are given only for firm matches. Part of the rows lack a size; the others show once, few, many or a class for expanded clones.

V gene,J gene,clone size,D gene,CDR3 protein,CDR3 DNA
TRBV7-9,TRBJ2-7,NA,TRBD1,CASSSAWGQGASEQYF,TGTGCCAGCAGCTCCGCGTGGGGACAGGGGGCGAGCGAGCAGTACTTC
TRBV30,TRBJ1-5,NA,NA,CAWGVGYQPQHF,TGTGCCTGGGGAGTTGGGTATCAGCCCCAGCATTTT
TRBV7-6,TRBJ2-1,NA,NA,CASSLRSSSGSSYNEQFF,TGTGCCAGCAGCTTACGCAGTAGCTCGGGGTCCTCCTACAATGAGCAGTTCTTC
TRBV5-1,TRBJ2-5,NA,TRBD2,CASSSLAGGQETQYF,TGCGCCAGCAGCTCTCTAGCGGGGGGCCAAGAGACCCAGTACTTC
TRBV5-1,TRBJ2-3,few,TRBD1,CASSKATGESDTQYF,TGCGCCAGCAGCAAGGCGACAGGGGAGTCAGATACGCAGTATTTT
TRBV18,TRBJ2-7,few,TRBD1,CASSGQGAYEQYF,TGTGCCAGCTCGGGACAGGGAGCCTACGAGCAGTACTTC
TRBV4-2,TRBJ2-3,NA,TRBD2,CASSQELAGGADTQYF,TGTGCCAGCAGCCAAGAATTAGCGGGGGGCGCAGATACGCAGTATTTT
TRBV5-5,TRBJ1-3,NA,TRBD1,CASSKTTRGLANGNTIYF,TGTGCCAGCAGCAAAACCACGAGGGGGCTTGCCAACGGAAACACCATATATTTT
TRBV2,TRBJ1-1,NA,TRBD1,CASSEDRGRTEAFF,TGTGCCAGCAGCGAGGACAGGGGCAGGACTGAAGCTTTCTTT
TRBV11-1,TRBJ2-3,NA,NA,CASSPSRPPDTQYF,TGTGCCAGCAGCCCCTCCAGGCCCCCCGATACGCAGTATTTT
TRBV9,TRBJ2-1,NA,TRBD2,CASTPGGRESRSGGLYNEQFF,TGTGCCAGCACCCCCGGGGGCAGGGAATCTAGGAGCGGGGGGCTATACAATGAGCAGTTCTTC
TRBV6-5,TRBJ1-5,few,NA,CASSADRLFWPQHF,TGTGCCAGCAGCGCAGACAGGTTATTTTGGCCCCAGCATTTT
TRBV10-3,TRBJ2-4,NA,TRBD1,CAISKTGETSSSIQYF,TGTGCCATCAGTAAGACAGGGGAAACGAGCTCTAGCATTCAGTACTTC
TRBV9,TRBJ2-3,few,TRBD2,CASSRLAGDAIGDTQYF,TGTGCCAGCAGTCGACTAGCGGGGGATGCCATCGGAGATACGCAGTATTTT
TRBV30,TRBJ1-2,few,TRBD1,CAWSVNGQGDGYTF,TGTGCCTGGAGTGTAAACGGACAGGGGGATGGCTACACCTTC
TRBV7-9,TRBJ1-2,NA,NA,CASSGQYGYTF,TGTGCCAGCAGTGGACAGTATGGCTACACCTTC
TRBV11-2,TRBJ1-1,NA,NA,CASSTGTWMNTEAFF,TGTGCCAGCAGCACAGGGACATGGATGAACACTGAAGCTTTCTTT
TRBV5-1,TRBJ1-2,NA,TRBD1,CASSSHPGQGTKGRSYTF,TGCGCCAGCAGCTCGCATCCGGGACAGGGGACGAAGGGACGGAGCTACACCTTC